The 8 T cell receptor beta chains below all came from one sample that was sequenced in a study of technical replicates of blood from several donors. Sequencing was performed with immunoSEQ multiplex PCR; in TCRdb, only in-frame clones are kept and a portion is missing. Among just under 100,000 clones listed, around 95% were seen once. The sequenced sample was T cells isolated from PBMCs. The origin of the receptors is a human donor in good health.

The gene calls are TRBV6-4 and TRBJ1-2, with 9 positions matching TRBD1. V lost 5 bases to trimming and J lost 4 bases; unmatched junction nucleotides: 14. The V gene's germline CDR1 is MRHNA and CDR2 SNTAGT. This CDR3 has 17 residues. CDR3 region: CASSLDRDRAPIYGYTF. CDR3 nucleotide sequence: TGTGCCAGCAGTCTGGACCGGGACAGGGCACCTATCTATGGCTACACCTTC.

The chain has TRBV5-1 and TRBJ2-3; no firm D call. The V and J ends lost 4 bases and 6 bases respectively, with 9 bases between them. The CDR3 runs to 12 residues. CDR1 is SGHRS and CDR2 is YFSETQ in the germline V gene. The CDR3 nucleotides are TGCGCCAGCAGCGAACCTGAGGATACGCAGTATTTT. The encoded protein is CASSEPEDTQYF.

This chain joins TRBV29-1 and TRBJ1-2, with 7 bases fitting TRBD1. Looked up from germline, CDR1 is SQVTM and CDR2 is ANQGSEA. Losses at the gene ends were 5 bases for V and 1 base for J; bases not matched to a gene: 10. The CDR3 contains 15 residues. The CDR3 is CSVCTGEIDNYGYTF. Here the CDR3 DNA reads TGCAGCGTTTGCACAGGGGAAATCGATAACTATGGCTACACCTTC.

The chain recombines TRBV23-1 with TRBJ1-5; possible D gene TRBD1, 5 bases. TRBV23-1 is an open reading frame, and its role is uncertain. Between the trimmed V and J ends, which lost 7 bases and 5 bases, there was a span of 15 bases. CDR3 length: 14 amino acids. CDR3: CASIKGTGDQPQHF. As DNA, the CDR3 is TGCGCCAGCATCAAGGGGACGGGGGATCAGCCCCAGCATTTT.

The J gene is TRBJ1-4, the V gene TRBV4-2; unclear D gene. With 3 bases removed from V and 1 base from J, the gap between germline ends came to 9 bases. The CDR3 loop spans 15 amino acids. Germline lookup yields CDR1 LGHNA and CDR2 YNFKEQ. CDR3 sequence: CASSQEAGTNEKLFF. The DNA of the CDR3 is TGTGCCAGCAGCCAGGAAGCGGGAACTAATGAAAAACTGTTTTTT.

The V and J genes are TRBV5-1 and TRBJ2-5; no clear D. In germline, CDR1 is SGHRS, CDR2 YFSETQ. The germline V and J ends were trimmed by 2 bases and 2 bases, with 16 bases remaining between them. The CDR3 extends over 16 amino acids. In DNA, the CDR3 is TGCGCCAGCAGCTTAGGCGGCAGCTATTTTCAAGAGACCCAGTACTTC. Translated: CASSLGGSYFQETQYF.

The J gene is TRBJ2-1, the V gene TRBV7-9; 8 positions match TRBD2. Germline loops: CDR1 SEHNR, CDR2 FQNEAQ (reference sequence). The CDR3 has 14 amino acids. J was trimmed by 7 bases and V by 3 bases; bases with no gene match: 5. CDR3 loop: CASSFPGGPNEQFF. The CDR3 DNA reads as TGTGCCAGCAGCTTTCCGGGGGGGCCTAATGAGCAGTTCTTC.

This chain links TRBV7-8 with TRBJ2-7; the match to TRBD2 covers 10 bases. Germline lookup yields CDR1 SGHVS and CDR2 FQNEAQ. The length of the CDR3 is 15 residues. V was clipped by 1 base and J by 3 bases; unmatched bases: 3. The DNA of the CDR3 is TGTGCCAGCAGCTTAGTGGTAGCGGGAGGCTACGAGCAGTACTTC. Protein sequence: CASSLVVAGGYEQYF.